The present entry profiles one TCR beta chain with its context. Its target is unknown. This record belongs to a study of cytomegalovirus exposure and HLA in healthy donors. Broader study findings: From TCR beta sequences, most subjects' HLA-A and HLA-B alleles were reportedly predicted accurately. In a later analysis, several top co-occurrence clusters appeared linked to parvovirus B19, influenza, CMV and Epstein-Barr virus. The study dropped some indistinguishable V segments, TRBV6-2 and TRBV6-3 among them.

This CDR3 spans 14 amino acids. CDR1 is SGHRS, CDR2 YFSETQ, per germline. J was trimmed by 0 bases and V by 9 bases; bases with no gene match: 4. With 60 Vbeta and 13 Jbeta primers, the PCR was carried out. Only in-frame clones appear in the TCRdb table, and some are missing; sequencing was by immunoSEQ multiplex PCR. Seen here are 150,000 to 200,000 clones, roughly 65% observed once, and the top ten hold 4% to 5%. This clonotype originated in a man in his late teens or twenties in good health and CMV-seropositive. Sequencing was done on a sample of PBMCs. The chain has TRBV5-1 and TRBJ2-7; 12 nucleotides match TRBD2. CDR3 coding DNA: TGCGCCATGGCGACTAGCGGGAGCTCCTACGAGCAGTACGTC. Protein sequence: CAMATSGSSYEQYV.